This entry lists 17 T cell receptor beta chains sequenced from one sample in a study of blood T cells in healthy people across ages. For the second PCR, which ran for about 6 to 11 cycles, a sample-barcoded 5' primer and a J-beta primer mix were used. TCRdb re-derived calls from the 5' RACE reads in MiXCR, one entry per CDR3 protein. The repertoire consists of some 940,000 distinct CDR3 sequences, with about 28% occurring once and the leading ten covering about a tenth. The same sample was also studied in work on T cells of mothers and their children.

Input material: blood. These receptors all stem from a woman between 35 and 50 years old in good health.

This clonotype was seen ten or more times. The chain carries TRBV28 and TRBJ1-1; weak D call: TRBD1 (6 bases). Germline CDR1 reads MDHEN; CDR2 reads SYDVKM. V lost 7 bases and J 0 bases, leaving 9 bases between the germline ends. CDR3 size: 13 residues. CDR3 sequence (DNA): TGTGCCAGCAACCAGGGGATGAACACTGAAGCTTTCTTT. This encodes CASNQGMNTEAFF. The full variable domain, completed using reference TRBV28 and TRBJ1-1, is DVKVTQSSRYLVKRTGEKVFLECVQDMDHENMFWYRQDPGLGLRLIYFSYDVKMKEKGDIPEGYSVSREKKERFSLILESASTNQTSMYLCASNQGMNTEAFFGQGTRLTVV.

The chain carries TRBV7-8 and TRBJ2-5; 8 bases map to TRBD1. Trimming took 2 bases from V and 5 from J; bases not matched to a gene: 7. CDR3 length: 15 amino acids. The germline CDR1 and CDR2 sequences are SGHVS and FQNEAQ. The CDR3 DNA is TGTGCCAGCAGCTTAAATCAGGGGGCAGGGGAGACCCAGTACTTC. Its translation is CASSLNQGAGETQYF.

CDR3 DNA sequence: TGCGCCAGCAGCCAAGATCCGTTATCTAGTCACAATGAGCAGTTCTTC. Translated, it gives CASSQDPLSSHNEQFF. The rearrangement joins TRBV4-1 to TRBJ2-1, with unresolved D. The CDR3 consists of 16 residues. The germline V and J ends were trimmed by 0 bases and 5 bases, with 14 bases remaining between them. CDR1 MGHRA and CDR2 YSYEKL come from the germline V gene.

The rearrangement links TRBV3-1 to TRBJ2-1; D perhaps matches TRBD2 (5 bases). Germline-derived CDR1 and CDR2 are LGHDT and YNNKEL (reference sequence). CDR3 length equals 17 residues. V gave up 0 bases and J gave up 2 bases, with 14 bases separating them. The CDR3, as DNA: TGTGCCAGCAGCCAAGAAGGAGGACCAAGGGCCTACAATGAGCAGTTCTTC. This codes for CASSQEGGPRAYNEQFF.

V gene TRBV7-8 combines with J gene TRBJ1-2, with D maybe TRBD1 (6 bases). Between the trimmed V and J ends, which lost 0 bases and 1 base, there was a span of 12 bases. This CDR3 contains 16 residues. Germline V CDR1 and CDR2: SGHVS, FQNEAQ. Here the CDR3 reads CASSLADRTNNYGYTF. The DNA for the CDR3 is TGTGCCAGCAGCTTAGCAGACAGGACTAATAACTATGGCTACACCTTC.

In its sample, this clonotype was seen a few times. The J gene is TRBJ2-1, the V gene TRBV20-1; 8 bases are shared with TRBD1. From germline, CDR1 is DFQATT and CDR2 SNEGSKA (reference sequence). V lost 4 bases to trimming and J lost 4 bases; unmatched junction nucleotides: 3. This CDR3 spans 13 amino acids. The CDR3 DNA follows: TGCAGTGCTACAGGGGGCCTTTACAATGAGCAGTTCTTC. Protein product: CSATGGLYNEQFF.

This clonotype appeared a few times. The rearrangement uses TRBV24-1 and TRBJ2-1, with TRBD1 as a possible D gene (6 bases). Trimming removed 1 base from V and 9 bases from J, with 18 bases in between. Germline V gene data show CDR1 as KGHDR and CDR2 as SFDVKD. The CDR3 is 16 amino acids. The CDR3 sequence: CATSDFPGVSGIEQFF. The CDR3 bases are TGTGCCACCAGTGATTTCCCAGGGGTGAGCGGCATTGAGCAGTTCTTC.

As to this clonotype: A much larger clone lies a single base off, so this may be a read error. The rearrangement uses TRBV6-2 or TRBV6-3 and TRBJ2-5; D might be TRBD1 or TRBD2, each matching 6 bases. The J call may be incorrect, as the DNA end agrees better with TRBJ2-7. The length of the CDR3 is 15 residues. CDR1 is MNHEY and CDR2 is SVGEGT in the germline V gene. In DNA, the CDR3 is TGTGCCAGCAGTTGCTCGGGGGCGACAGTATACGAGCAGTACTTC. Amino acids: CASSCSGATVYEQYF.

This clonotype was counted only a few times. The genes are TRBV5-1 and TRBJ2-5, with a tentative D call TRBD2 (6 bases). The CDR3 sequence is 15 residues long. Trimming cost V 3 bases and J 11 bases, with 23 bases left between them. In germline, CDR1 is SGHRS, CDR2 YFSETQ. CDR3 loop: CASSYLVGGNNEQYF. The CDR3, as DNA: TGCGCCAGCAGCTATCTAGTGGGGGGAAACAATGAGCAGTACTTC.

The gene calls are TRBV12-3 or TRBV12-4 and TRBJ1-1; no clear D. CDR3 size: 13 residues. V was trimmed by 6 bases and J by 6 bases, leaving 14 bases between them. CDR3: CASSQQRNAEAFF. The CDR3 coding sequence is TGTGCCAGCAGCCAACAGCGAAACGCTGAAGCTTTCTTT.

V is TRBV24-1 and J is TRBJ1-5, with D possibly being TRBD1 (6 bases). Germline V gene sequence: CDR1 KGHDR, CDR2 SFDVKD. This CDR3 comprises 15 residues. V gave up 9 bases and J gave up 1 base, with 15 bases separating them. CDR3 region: CATAERGGSNQPQHF. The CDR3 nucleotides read TGTGCCACCGCAGAGAGGGGGGGCAGCAATCAGCCCCAGCATTTT.

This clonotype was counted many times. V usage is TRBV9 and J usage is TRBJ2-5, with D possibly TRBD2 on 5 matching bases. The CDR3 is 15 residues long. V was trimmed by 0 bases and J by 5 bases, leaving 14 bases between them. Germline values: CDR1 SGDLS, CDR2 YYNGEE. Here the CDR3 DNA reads TGTGCCAGCAGCGTAGAACCCGGAGGTGGTGAGACCCAGTACTTC. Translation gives CASSVEPGGGETQYF.

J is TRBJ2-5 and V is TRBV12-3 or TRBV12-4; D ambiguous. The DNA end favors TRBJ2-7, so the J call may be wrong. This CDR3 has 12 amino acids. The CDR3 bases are TGTGCCAGCAGCAAACCGAACTACGAGCAGTACTTC. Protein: CASSKPNYEQYF.

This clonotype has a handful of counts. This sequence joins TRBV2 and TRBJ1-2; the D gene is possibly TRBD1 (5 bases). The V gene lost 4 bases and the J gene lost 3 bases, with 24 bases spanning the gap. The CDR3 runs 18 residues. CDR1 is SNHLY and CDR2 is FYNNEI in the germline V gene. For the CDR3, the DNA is TGTGCCAGCAGTGCAAAATTAAGGTTGTCGGGGCCTTACTATGGCTACACCTTC. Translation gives CASSAKLRLSGPYYGYTF.

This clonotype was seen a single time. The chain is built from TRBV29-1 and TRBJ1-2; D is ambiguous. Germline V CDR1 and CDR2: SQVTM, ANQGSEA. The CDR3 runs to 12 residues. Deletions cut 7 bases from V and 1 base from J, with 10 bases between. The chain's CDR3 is CSATEGNYGYTF. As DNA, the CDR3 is TGCAGCGCGACCGAGGGTAACTATGGCTACACCTTC.

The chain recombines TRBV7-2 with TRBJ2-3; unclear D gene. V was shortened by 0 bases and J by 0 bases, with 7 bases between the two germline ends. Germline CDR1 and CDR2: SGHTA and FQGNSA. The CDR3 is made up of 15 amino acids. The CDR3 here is CASSLAGYSTDTQYF. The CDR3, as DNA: TGTGCCAGCAGCTTAGCCGGATATAGCACAGATACGCAGTATTTT.

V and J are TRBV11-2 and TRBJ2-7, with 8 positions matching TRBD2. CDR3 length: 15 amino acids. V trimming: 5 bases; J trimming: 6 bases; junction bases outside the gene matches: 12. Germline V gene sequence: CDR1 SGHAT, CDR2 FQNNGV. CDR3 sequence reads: CASSPGGAILGEQYF. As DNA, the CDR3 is TGTGCCAGCAGCCCCGGGGGGGCAATTTTAGGCGAGCAGTACTTC.